This T cell receptor (beta chain) was sequenced in a study of radiation and T cells in renal cell carcinoma. The repertoire was sequenced with immunoSEQ multiplex PCR; TCRdb's copy has only in-frame clones and lacks some. The sample records approximately 17,000 clones, roughly 50% being singletons. V was shortened by 0 bases and J by 0 bases, with 9 bases between the two germline ends. The CDR3 has 15 residues. Germline values: CDR1 LNHDA, CDR2 SQIVND (reference sequence). Treatment denoted: 15 Gy SBRT to primary tumor, nephrectomy 4 weeks later. Sequenced here: tumor tissue, sampled from a patient whose treatment included radiotherapy and nephrectomy. The sequence derives from a woman aged 55-70 years with renal cell carcinoma. The chain links TRBV19 to TRBJ2-7; D remains ambiguous. CDR3 in DNA: TGTGCCAGTAGTATAGAAAAGGGAACCTCCTACGAGCAGTACTTC. Protein product: CASSIEKGTSYEQYF. Looking up the rest from reference TRBV19 and TRBJ2-7 gives the full variable domain: DGGITQSPKYLFRKEGQNVTLSCEQNLNHDAMYWYRQDPGQGLRLIYYSQIVNDFQKGDIAEGYSVSREKKESFPLTVTSAQKNPTAFYLCASSIEKGTSYEQYFGPGTRLTVT.